This TCR beta chain is from a study of PD-L1 blockade in urothelial cancer (dated by TCRdb to the late 2010s). In the study overall: Every patient began therapy in 2014 and was given atezolizumab 1,200 mg intravenously every 3 weeks. Blood samples yielded a median of about 150,000 T cells and 65,000 to 95,000 unique TCRs, with median clonality approximately 0.08. Progression-free survival longer than 6 months counted as durable clinical benefit, and TCR features were additionally tested against both progression-free and overall survival. In the same patients, pretreatment tumors underwent whole exome sequencing and RNA sequencing in addition to TCR sequencing. About 10 patients achieved durable clinical benefit and approximately 20 did not. About 90% of the roughly 30 patients were identified as males with urothelial cancer of bladder origin, and a prior smoking history was reported by 18 of 29 patients. An ECOG performance status of 0 or 1 was recorded for the patients, and 0 to 3 prior chemotherapy regimens had been received by the patients. Blood samples were analyzed at 3 weeks after treatment start (second dose) and at 6 weeks after treatment start. Pretreatment tumor samples and matched peripheral blood, collected serially before and after atezolizumab treatment, underwent TCR sequencing. An exploratory multi-omic analysis was conducted of the somatic, immune and clinical correlates of response to PD-L1 blockade with atezolizumab in urothelial cancer. Some 30 patients had pretreatment blood TCR-seq, approximately 24 had at least one posttreatment blood collection, and approximately 24 had tumor TCR-seq. General conclusions and limits of the study: Because the sample size was small (n = 29) and many of the analyses were exploratory, the results are meant to be hypothesis-generating. Patients with durable benefit showed greater expansion of tumor-associated TCR clones in peripheral blood 3 weeks after starting treatment (n of about 21, p = 0.022). A pretreatment peripheral blood TCR clonality below the median was linked to improved progression-free and overall survival.

The CDR3 numbers 12 residues from cysteine through phenylalanine. Left in the record is the CDR3 DNA by itself, 36 bases read in frame from the first base. The V end loses 2 bases and the J end loses 4 bases, and a stretch of 6 bases separates them. The germline V gene (reference sequence) specifies GTSNPN as CDR1 and SVGIG as CDR2. A note on this clone: The clone's antigen remains unknown. There are no base qualities to consult, and no much larger clone falls within one base. This same CDR3 is encoded by further DNA sequences in the sample.

Synthetic TCR analog templates were spiked into each PCR so that absolute template abundance could be estimated from read counts. The immunoSEQ assay was used to amplify TCRbeta CDR3 regions from genomic DNA with bias-controlled V and J gene primers. Sequencing of rearranged TCRbeta segments was performed at approximately 20X coverage. The original methods were these. Clustering was used to correct sequencing errors, and CDR3s were annotated against IMGT so that V, D and J genes could be assigned. Only productive TCRbeta rearrangements were used in downstream analyses, excluding out-of-frame or stop-codon sequences. To compute clonality, Shannon entropy was normalized by the log of the number of unique productive sequences and then subtracted from one. Fisher's exact test with Benjamini-Hochberg correction, at a threshold of adjusted p below 0.01, was used to find clones that differed between time points or between blood and tumor. TCRdb mirrors the immuneACCESS table, restricted to in-frame sequences. Some clones are absent from its copies; in checked studies, under half trace to an unresolved V gene, and the reason for the others is unknown. The V and J calls and clone size come from that table; D and trimming were worked out from the DNA. Across this sample there are approximately 79,000 clones, with approximately 89% seen only once. The top ten hold about 0.87% of the sample.

According to the study, the label for this sample's time point signals: peripheral blood 6 weeks after treatment start. A total of around 30 patients with locally advanced or metastatic urothelial carcinoma, treated at Memorial Sloan Kettering on a trial protocol, made up the cohort. Peripheral blood mononuclear cells were collected pretreatment and during treatment, with between 1 and 8 total time points obtained per patient. The Qiagen DNeasy Blood extraction kit was used to purify genomic DNA from total PBMCs and tumor samples. PBMCs were collected pretreatment and during treatment and were isolated and stored as previously described.

The TCR sequence derives from a woman aged 80 or over with urothelial cancer. The input for sequencing was PBMCs, taken around atezolizumab (anti-PD-L1) treatment. Recombination linked TRBV30 to TRBJ1-3, with the D gene not confidently named. The DNA sequence is given as TGTGCCTGGAGTCAGGCCGGAAACACCATATATTTT. Translated, it gives CAWSQAGNTIYF.